The rows below give T cell receptor beta chains drawn from one sample of a study of post-analysis software for immune sequencing data. MiXCR was run by TCRdb on the PCR reads, yielding one entry per CDR3 protein. The sample gives about 200,000 distinct CDR3 sequences, 29% of which show up once; more than 3% is in the top ten. The sequenced material came from blood. These receptors came from a girl aged 2 to 17 with multiple sclerosis. The CDR3 runs from the conserved cysteine through the conserved F or W. A D gene is named only where the DNA matches it firmly. Clone size is given for some rows only: seen once, a few or many times, or a class if the clone is expanded.

size,D,V,J,DNA,CDR3
.,TRBD2,TRBV4-1,TRBJ2-4,TGCGCCAGCAGCCCCATAGGGACTAGTCCCAAAAACATTCAGTACTTC,CASSPIGTSPKNIQYF
many,.,TRBV7-2,TRBJ2-7,TGTGCCAGCAGCGGGTCCTGGGACCTTAGCTCCTACGAGCAGTACTTC,CASSGSWDLSSYEQYF
.,.,TRBV7-2,TRBJ2-7,TGTGCCACTGCACCCAGGACTATTTACGAGCAGTACTTC,CATAPRTIYEQYF
.,TRBD1,TRBV5-1,TRBJ2-4,TGCGCCAGCAGCACCGAGACAGGGTCCGGGGACATTCAGTACTTC,CASSTETGSGDIQYF
few,TRBD2,TRBV14,TRBJ2-7,TGTGCCAGCAGCCAAGGAGTAGCGGGGGACGAGCAGTACTTC,CASSQGVAGDEQYF
many,TRBD2,TRBV4-1,TRBJ2-7,TGCGCCAGCAGCCGTTCGGGACTAGCGGATGACGAGCAGTACTTC,CASSRSGLADDEQYF
.,.,TRBV6-2/TRBV6-3,TRBJ1-4,TGTGCCAGCACCGACAGATCTAATGAAAAACTGTTTTTT,CASTDRSNEKLFF
.,TRBD1,TRBV29-1,TRBJ2-5,TGCAGCGGGCGGGACAGGGGGCCAGAAAAGACCCAGTACTTC,CSGRDRGPEKTQYF
.,.,TRBV20-1,TRBJ1-5,TGCAGTGCTAGCGATAGGGACGAACGTCAGCCCCAGCATTTT,CSASDRDERQPQHF
.,.,TRBV14,TRBJ2-1,TGTGCCAGCAGCCAAGGGGCGAGTTACCGATACAATGAGCAGTTCTTC,CASSQGASYRYNEQFF
.,.,TRBV6-5,TRBJ2-3,TGTGCCAGCAGTTACTCGAGCCGGGACACAGATACGCAGTATTTT,CASSYSSRDTDTQYF
.,.,TRBV15,TRBJ2-5,TGTACCACCAGCAGGGGTGGGGAGACCCAGTACTTC,CTTSRGGETQYF
many,.,TRBV5-1,TRBJ2-7,TGCGCCAGCAGCCAAACCACTAGTCGCTACGAGCAGTACTTC,CASSQTTSRYEQYF
.,.,TRBV20-1,TRBJ2-1,TGCAGTGCTAGAAATCGGTTGGGGCAGAATGAGCAGTTCTTC,CSARNRLGQNEQFF
.,TRBD1,TRBV7-9,TRBJ1-4,TGTGCCAGCAGCTTAGAAGGGACAGCTAATGAAAAACTGTTTTTT,CASSLEGTANEKLFF
few,.,TRBV12-3/TRBV12-4,TRBJ2-3,TGTGCCAGCAACTCGGGAGCCTACGAAGATACGCAGTATTTT,CASNSGAYEDTQYF
many,.,TRBV7-2,TRBJ1-5,TGTGCCAGCAGCTCCCAGGGTATGCAGCCCCAGCATTTT,CASSSQGMQPQHF
once,TRBD2,TRBV28,TRBJ2-2,TGTGCCAGCAGTTATACTAGCGGGGTGAACACCGGGGAGCTGTTTTTT,CASSYTSGVNTGELFF
.,.,TRBV3-1,TRBJ1-2,TGTGCCAGCAGCCAGCAGTGGCAGGCTCTTAACTATGGCTACACCTTC,CASSQQWQALNYGYTF
few,.,TRBV12-3/TRBV12-4,TRBJ1-6,TGTGCCAGCAGTTCTGGGTTGGAAATAACACCCCTCCACTTT,CASSSGLEITPLHF
.,.,TRBV7-2,TRBJ2-3,TGTGCCAGCAGCTTAGACGGACAGCCCCAGTATTTT,CASSLDGQPQYF
.,.,TRBV6-5,TRBJ1-2,TGTGCCACCTCGAGCGGGGCAAACTATGGCTACACCTTC,CATSSGANYGYTF
.,.,TRBV5-4,TRBJ2-3,TGTGCCAGCACCCTGGACACAGATACGCAGTATTTT,CASTLDTDTQYF
.,.,TRBV15,TRBJ1-1,TGTGCCACCAGCTCCCATGCAGCGGATGCCACTGAAGCTTTCTTT,CATSSHAADATEAFF
.,.,TRBV3-1,TRBJ1-4,TGTGCCAGCAGCCCCACGCTAAATAATGAAAAACTGTTTTTT,CASSPTLNNEKLFF
.,TRBD1,TRBV12-3/TRBV12-4,TRBJ1-6,TGTGCCAGCAGTCACGGACCGGGACAGGGGAATTCACCCCTCCACTTT,CASSHGPGQGNSPLHF
.,.,TRBV6-9,TRBJ2-3,TGTGCCAGCAGTTCTGGGCTAGGGTTCACAGATACGCAGTATTTT,CASSSGLGFTDTQYF
many,.,TRBV29-1,TRBJ1-2,TGCAGCGTTGGAGTTCAGGGATTCTATGGCTACACCTTC,CSVGVQGFYGYTF
many,.,TRBV28,TRBJ2-5,TGTGCCAGCAGTTTCGCCCGGGGAAGCCAAGAGACCCAGTACTTC,CASSFARGSQETQYF
many,.,TRBV7-8,TRBJ2-7,TGTGCCAGCAGCTTTTCAGGGGACTGGTACGAGCAGTACTTC,CASSFSGDWYEQYF
.,.,TRBV6-1,TRBJ1-2,TGTGCCAGCAGTGAAGGGGGGGGAGGGGGATATGGCTACACCTTC,CASSEGGGGGYGYTF
.,.,TRBV20-1,TRBJ1-4,TGCAGTGCTACTAATTTTGCAACTAATGAAAAACTGTTTTTT,CSATNFATNEKLFF
.,.,TRBV19,TRBJ2-7,TGTGCCAGTAGTCGGTTAGGCAGGACCTACGAGCAGTACTTC,CASSRLGRTYEQYF
.,.,TRBV6-1,TRBJ2-7,TGTGCCAGGAGCCCAACGAAGGGCGGTTCCTACGAGCAGTACTTC,CARSPTKGGSYEQYF
many,.,TRBV7-2,TRBJ1-2,TGTGCCAGCAGCTCAAGGCGCCGATACTATGGCTACACCTTC,CASSSRRRYYGYTF
.,.,TRBV5-5,TRBJ1-2,TGTGCCAGCAGCGGGCCCGATGAGATCACACGCTACACCTTC,CASSGPDEITRYTF
few,.,TRBV2,TRBJ1-1,TGTGCCAGCGACGGGGTCGCGTCGACTGAAGCTTTCTTT,CASDGVASTEAFF
.,.,TRBV7-3,TRBJ1-6,TGTGCCAGCAGCTCTTACTCCGGAGGGCCCCTCCACTTT,CASSSYSGGPLHF
once,.,TRBV5-1,TRBJ2-2,TGCGCCAGCAGCTTGTTTCCGAGCACCGGGGAGCTGTTTTTT,CASSLFPSTGELFF
few,.,TRBV12-5,TRBJ1-1,TGTGCTAGTGCCTCGATGGGGGTGAACACTGAAGCTTTCTTT,CASASMGVNTEAFF